This T cell receptor beta chain derives from a study of T cell repertoires in aging, cancer and after chemotherapy (dated by TCRdb to between 2018 and 2021). Looking at the study overall: Donors spanned six age groups from 30 or younger to 70 or older, with at least three individuals per group. The study profiled peripheral blood TCR beta repertoires from healthy donors and cancer patients to examine immunoaging and T cell reconstitution after chemotherapy. Alongside some 100 healthy donors serving as a reference group, the cohort included some 220 cancer patients, of whom roughly 92 had hematological cancers and more than 120 had solid cancers. Several million TCR reads were contained in the full dataset. In the solid tumor group, the paired samples taken before and after chemotherapy came from brain tumor (glioblastoma) patients given temozolomide-based therapy.

Counted from cysteine to phenylalanine, this CDR3 has 16 amino acids. Only the CDR3 region is kept as DNA, spanning 48 bases read in frame from base 1. Here V drops 0 bases and J drops 2 bases, and the junction holds 9 bases not matched to any gene. In the germline V gene (reference sequence), CDR1 corresponds to DFQATT and CDR2 to SNEGSKA. General study outcomes and caveats: The authors noted that the repertoire data do not allow conclusions about immunological memory after chemotherapy. In both cancer cohorts, the median generation probability rose over the chemotherapy interval, which suggests that the repertoire was reconstituted through rebound thymic output. In healthy donors, the decline in TCR diversity with age was mainly due to loss of richness, whereas in cancer patients loss of evenness also played a role. Untreated patients with hematological or solid cancers showed significantly lower blood TCR diversity and higher clonality than age-matched healthy donors.

Worth noting for this clonotype: Its specific antigen is unknown. No base qualities exist here, and no much larger clone lies one base off it.

Multiplex touch-down PCR with a mixed TRB-A/B primer pool was used to amplify rearranged TRB sequences covering the V, D and J segments. Illumina adapters and sample indices were added to the amplicons in two consecutive PCR reactions performed with Phusion HS II polymerase. After gel purification with the NucleoSpin Gel and PCR Clean-up kit, the amplicons were checked using Qubit and an Agilent 2100 Bioanalyzer. The libraries were sequenced on an Illumina MiSeq with 600-cycle, single-indexed, paired-end runs. As for the original processing: MiXCR versions 2.12 and 3.0.5 were used to process the TRB sequences. Each unique CDR3 nucleotide sequence counted as one clone, and only productive sequences with at least two reads were retained. The repertoire metrics were Shannon diversity, evenness, clonality (defined as one minus evenness), and alpha-parameterized diversity profiles covering alpha 0 to 5. The IGoR algorithm was used to calculate generation probabilities of clones in the paired pre- and post-chemotherapy samples. TCRdb trimmed public reads at Q25 via fastp, called clones via MiXCR and kept in-frame beta chains. A single entry per CDR3 protein holds the most common genes and DNA from its merged rows. These V and J calls originate from TCRdb's pipeline instead of the authors' own analysis. The sample has about 3,000 distinct CDR3 sequences on record, approximately 42% of them singletons. Jointly, the top ten make up less than 7.5% of the sample.

Instead of sorted cells or RNA, genomic DNA extracted from peripheral blood served as the source for amplifying TCR beta rearrangements. This chain is built from TRBV20-1 and TRBJ2-5, with 7 bases aligning to TRBD2. The specimen sequenced was blood. This sequence was found in a human donor with a solid tumor. The CDR3: CSARDAGEGKQETQYF. The sequenced DNA: TGCAGTGCTAGAGATGCCGGGGAGGGGAAACAAGAGACCCAGTACTTC.